Included here is one TCR beta chain sequence, with context. Its specificity is not known. The V end lost 5 bases, the J end lost 0 bases, and 6 bases lay between the germline ends. This CDR3 has 13 residues. Germline CDR1 and CDR2: SEHNR and FQNEAQ (reference sequence). Sequencing was performed with immunoSEQ multiplex PCR; in TCRdb, only in-frame clones are kept and a portion is missing. This table has 50,000 to 55,000 clones, over 85% appearing once. The data belong to a study of chemoradiotherapy in HPV16-positive cancers. Study overall: A couple of HPV16-positive patients' cells yielded candidate HPV-specific clones and common motifs. General study results and limits: Non-HPV-specific T cells did not expand in tumors during treatment, whereas candidate HPV-specific clones and E7-related motifs did. HPV-responsive T-cell expansion during chemoradiotherapy was linked to improved recurrence-free survival in HPV16-positive patients.

Over chemoradiotherapy, repertoires were sampled more than once. The chain has TRBV7-9 and TRBJ2-3, with D unresolved. This TCR came from a human donor with HPV-associated anogenital cancer. Sequencing used blood, obtained from a patient who underwent chemoradiotherapy. CDR3 protein: CASSPGSTDTQYF. CDR3 in DNA: TGTGCCAGCAGCCCCGGGAGCACAGATACGCAGTATTTT.